This TCR beta chain was identified during a study of T-cell reconstitution after alpha-beta-depleted transplantation in children. This clonotype was seen many times. The antigen remains unidentified. Study-wide results and caveats: Several hundred rapidly expanded clones from non-depleted graft cells reportedly supplied alpha-beta T cells about two months post-transplant. It was newly produced T cells that mostly accounted for T-cell counts and diversity one year after transplant. Some patients owed their high day-60 TCRbeta diversity to surviving recipient T cells and thymic progenitors.

Construction of the TCRbeta library involved unique molecular identifiers. TCRdb reanalysed the PCR reads using MiXCR and keeps one entry per CDR3 protein. The sample lists roughly 6,500 distinct CDR3 sequences; roughly 10% were seen once. In germline, CDR1 is MNHEY, CDR2 SVGAGI. This CDR3 is 11 amino acids long. Trimming took off 4 bases at V and 4 bases at J, with 5 bases between the two ends. This chain links TRBV6-5 with TRBJ2-7; D gene ambiguous. This specimen was PBMCs, mostly from graft donor cells, taken 180 days after TCRalphabeta/CD19-depleted stem cell transplant. The TCR originated in a child younger than two who had a stem cell transplant for acute myeloid leukemia, so the T cells may come from the graft donor. CDR3 DNA sequence: TGTGCCAGCAGTTCGGAATACGAGCAGTACTTC. Protein sequence: CASSSEYEQYF.